This TCR beta chain originates from a study of T cell responses to AZD1222 COVID-19 vaccine. Across the whole study: Second-dose intervals near 4 or 12 weeks were combined. Study-level findings and limits: It should be noted that donors were predominantly white British and more often female, and clonal diversity was possibly underestimated. Only six people who got AZD1222 tested seropositive at baseline. Of spike-specific TCRs, nearly half reportedly target regions left unmutated in variants.

Sequencing used immunoSEQ multiplex PCR; TCRdb keeps in-frame clones, though not all of them. In the table there are 100,000 to 150,000 clones, around 86% of which are singletons. V dropped 2 bases and J dropped 6; count of bases not matched to a gene: 10. This CDR3 contains 15 residues. Germline CDR1 and CDR2: MNHNY and SVGAGI (reference sequence). To note about this clone: Its antigen is still unknown.

The chain combines TRBV6-6 with TRBJ2-7; 7 bases are shared with TRBD1. Here the sequenced sample was peripheral blood, taken on day 0 of AZD1222 vaccination. The sequence was collected from an adult in good health. CDR3 bases: TGTGCCAGCAGTTACAACCTCGGACAGGCCTCCGAGCAGTACTTC. Its protein product is CASSYNLGQASEQYF.